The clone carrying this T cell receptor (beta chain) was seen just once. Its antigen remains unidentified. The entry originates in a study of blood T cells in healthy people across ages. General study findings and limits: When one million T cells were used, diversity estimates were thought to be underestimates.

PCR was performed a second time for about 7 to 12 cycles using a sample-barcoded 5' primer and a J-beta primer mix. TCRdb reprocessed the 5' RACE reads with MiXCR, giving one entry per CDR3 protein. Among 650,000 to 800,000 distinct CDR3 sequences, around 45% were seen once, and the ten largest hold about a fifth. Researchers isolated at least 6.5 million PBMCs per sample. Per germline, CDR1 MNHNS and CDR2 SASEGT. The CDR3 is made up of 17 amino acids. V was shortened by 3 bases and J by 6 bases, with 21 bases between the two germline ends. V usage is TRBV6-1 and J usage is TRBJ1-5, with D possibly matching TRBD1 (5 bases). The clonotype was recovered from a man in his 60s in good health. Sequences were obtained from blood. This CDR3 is CASSDGRGRWGSQPQHF. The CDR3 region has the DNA TGTGCCAGCAGTGACGGCCGCGGACGGTGGGGCAGTCAGCCCCAGCATTTT.